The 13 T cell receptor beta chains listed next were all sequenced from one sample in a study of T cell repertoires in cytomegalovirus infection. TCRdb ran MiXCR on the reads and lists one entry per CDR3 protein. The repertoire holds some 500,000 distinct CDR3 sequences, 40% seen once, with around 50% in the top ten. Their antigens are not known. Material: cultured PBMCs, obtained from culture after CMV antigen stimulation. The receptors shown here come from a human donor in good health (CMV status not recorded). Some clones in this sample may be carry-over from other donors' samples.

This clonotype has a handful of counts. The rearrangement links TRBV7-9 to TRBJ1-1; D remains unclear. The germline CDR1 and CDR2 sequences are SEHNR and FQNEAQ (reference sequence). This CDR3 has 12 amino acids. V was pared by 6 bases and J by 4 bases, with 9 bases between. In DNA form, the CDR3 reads TGTGCCAGCAGGTCCCCCTCCACTGAAGCTTTCTTT. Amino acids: CASRSPSTEAFF. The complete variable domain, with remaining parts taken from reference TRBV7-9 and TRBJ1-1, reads DTGVSQNPRHKITKRGQNVTFRCDPISEHNRLYWYRQTLGQGPEFLTYFQNEAQLEKSRLLSDRFSAERPKGSFSTLEIQRTEQGDSAMYLCASRSPSTEAFFGQGTRLTVV.

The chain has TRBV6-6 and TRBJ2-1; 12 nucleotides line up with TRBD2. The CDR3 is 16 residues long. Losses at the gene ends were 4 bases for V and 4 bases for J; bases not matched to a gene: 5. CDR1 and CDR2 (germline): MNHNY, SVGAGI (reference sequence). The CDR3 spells CASSSALAGGYNEQFF. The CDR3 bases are TGTGCCAGCAGTTCCGCCCTAGCGGGAGGGTACAATGAGCAGTTCTTC.

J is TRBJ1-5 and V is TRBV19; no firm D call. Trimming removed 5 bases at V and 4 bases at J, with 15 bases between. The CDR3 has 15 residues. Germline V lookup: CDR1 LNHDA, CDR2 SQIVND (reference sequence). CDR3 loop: CASSSQPSGNQPQHF. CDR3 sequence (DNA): TGTGCCAGTAGTTCGCAACCGAGTGGGAATCAGCCCCAGCATTTT.

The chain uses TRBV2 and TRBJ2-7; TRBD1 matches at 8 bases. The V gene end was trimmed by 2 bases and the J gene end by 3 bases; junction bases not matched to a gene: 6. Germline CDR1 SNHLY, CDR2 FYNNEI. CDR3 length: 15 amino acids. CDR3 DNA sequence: TGTGCCAGCAGTGAACTTAGGACAGGGAACTACGAGCAGTACTTC. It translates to CASSELRTGNYEQYF.

CDR3 DNA sequence: TGTGCCAGCAGTAAACCGGGACAGGACTACGAGCAGTACTTC. Its protein is CASSKPGQDYEQYF. The chain has TRBV12-3 or TRBV12-4 and TRBJ2-7; 8 nucleotides agree with TRBD1. V was pared by 5 bases and J by 3 bases, with 6 bases of the junction left unmatched. The CDR3 extends over 14 amino acids.

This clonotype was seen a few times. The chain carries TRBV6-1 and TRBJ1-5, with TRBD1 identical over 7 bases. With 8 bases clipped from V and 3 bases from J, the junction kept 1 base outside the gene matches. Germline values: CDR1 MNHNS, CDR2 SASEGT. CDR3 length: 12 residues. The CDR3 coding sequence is TGTGCCAGCGGACAGGACAATCAGCCCCAGCATTTT. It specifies CASGQDNQPQHF.

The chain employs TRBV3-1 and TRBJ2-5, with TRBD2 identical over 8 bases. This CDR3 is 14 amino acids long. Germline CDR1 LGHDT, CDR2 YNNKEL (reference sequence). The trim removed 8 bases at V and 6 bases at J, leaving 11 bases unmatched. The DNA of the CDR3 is TGTGCCAGCGTATCCAGGCGGGGGGCAAAGACCCAGTACTTC. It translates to CASVSRRGAKTQYF.

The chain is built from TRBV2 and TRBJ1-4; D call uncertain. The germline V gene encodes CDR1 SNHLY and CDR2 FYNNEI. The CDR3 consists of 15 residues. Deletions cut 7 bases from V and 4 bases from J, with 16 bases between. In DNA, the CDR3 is TGTGCCAGCACTCCGCAGGAGGCCTATAATGAAAAACTGTTTTTT. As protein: CASTPQEAYNEKLFF.

The CDR3 protein is CASSLVGRTSGGAEQFF. DNA for the CDR3: TGTGCCAGCAGCTTGGTGGGTAGGACTAGCGGGGGGGCTGAGCAGTTCTTC. V and J are TRBV5-4 and TRBJ2-1, with TRBD2 identical over 15 bases. The CDR3 covers 17 residues. Germline values: CDR1 SGHNT, CDR2 YYREEE (reference sequence). V lost 0 bases to trimming and J lost 9 bases; unmatched junction nucleotides: 7. Together with reference TRBV5-4 and TRBJ2-1, the CDR3 gives the full variable domain: ETGVTQSPTHLIKTRGQQVTLRCSSQSGHNTVSWYQQALGQGPQFIFQYYREEENGRGNFPPRFSGLQFPNYSSELNVNALELDDSALYLCASSLVGRTSGGAEQFFGPGTRLTVL.

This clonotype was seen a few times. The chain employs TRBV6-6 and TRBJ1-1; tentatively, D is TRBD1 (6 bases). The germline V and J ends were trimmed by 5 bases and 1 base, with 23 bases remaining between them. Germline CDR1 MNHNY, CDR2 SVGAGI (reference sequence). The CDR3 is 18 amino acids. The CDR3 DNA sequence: TGTGCCAGCAGTCCGCCCTTTATACGGGGGGCGAGGAACACTGAAGCTTTCTTT. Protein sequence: CASSPPFIRGARNTEAFF.

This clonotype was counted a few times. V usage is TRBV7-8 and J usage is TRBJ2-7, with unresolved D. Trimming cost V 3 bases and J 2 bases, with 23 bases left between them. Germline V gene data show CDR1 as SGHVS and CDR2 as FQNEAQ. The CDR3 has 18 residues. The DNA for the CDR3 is TGTGCCAGCAGCTTCTCCGGCGTCTCAGGCGTTACCACCTACGAGCAGTACTTC. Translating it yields CASSFSGVSGVTTYEQYF.

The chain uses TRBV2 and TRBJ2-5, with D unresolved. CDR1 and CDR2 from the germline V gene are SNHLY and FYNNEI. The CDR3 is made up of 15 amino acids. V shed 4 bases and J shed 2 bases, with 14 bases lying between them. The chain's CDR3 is CASSVRLPSQETQYF. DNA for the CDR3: TGTGCCAGCAGTGTCAGGCTACCGTCTCAAGAGACCCAGTACTTC.

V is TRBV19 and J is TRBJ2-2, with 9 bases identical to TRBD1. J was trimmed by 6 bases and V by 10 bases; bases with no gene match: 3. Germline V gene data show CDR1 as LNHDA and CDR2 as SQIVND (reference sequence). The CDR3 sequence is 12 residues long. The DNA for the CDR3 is TGTGCCACTCGACAGGGGGCCGGGGAGCTGTTTTTT. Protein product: CATRQGAGELFF.